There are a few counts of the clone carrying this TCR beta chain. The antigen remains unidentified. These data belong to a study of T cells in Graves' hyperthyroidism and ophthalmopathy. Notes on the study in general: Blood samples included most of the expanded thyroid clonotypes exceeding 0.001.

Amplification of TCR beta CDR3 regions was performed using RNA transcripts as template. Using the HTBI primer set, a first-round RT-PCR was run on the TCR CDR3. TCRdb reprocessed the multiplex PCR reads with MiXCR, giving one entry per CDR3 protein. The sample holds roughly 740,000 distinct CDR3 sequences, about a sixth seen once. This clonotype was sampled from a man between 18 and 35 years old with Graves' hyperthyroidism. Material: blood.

CDR3 region: CASRSGTSGAEQYF. The DNA of the CDR3 is TGCGCCAGCAGATCCGGGACTAGCGGGGCCGAGCAGTACTTC. The V and J genes are TRBV10-2 and TRBJ2-7; 13 nucleotides match TRBD2. Unmatched junction bases numbered 5, after V lost 6 bases and J lost 6 bases. Germline V gene lookup returns CDR1 WSHSY and CDR2 SAAADI. CDR3 size: 14 residues.